This T cell receptor beta chain was found in a study of T cell responses to AZD1222 COVID-19 vaccine. The assay was immunoSEQ multiplex PCR, and TCRdb's table has in-frame clones only and misses some. In the table there are some 110,000 clones, more than 70% of which are singletons. Comments on this clone: What it binds is not known.

Germline V gene data show CDR1 as GTSNPN and CDR2 as SVGIG (reference sequence). V lost 3 bases and J 2 bases, leaving 14 bases between the germline ends. The CDR3 spans 15 residues. General observations from the study: Spike regions recognized by vaccine-associated CD4 TCRs spanned the protein, led by 160-218 and 743-854. Most donors were white British and more were female, and clonal diversity was possibly underestimated.

Second doses at about 4 or about 12 weeks were pooled. The sequencing here drew on peripheral blood, taken 28 days after the second AZD1222 dose. This TCR was recovered from an adult who received the AZD1222 COVID-19 vaccine. This chain uses TRBV30 with TRBJ1-5, with D possibly being TRBD1 (5 bases). CDR3 sequence reads: CAWRAGRGGNQPQHF. CDR3 in DNA: TGTGCCTGGAGGGCAGGCCGGGGGGGCAATCAGCCCCAGCATTTT.